This T cell receptor (beta chain) was captured by sequencing in a study of blood T cell repertoires in COVID-19. Study at large: Some COVID-19 samples were acute and others convalescent; all came from the United States, Italy and Spain. PBMCs, B-cell-depleted T cells, or T cells were the source of the cDNA or gDNA that made up the material.

TCRdb keeps only in-frame clones here, not all; method: immunoSEQ multiplex PCR. This table holds 200,000 to 250,000 clones, more than 80% found once. The CDR3 covers 15 residues. V lost 3 bases, J lost 0 bases, and 7 bases lay in between. Germline values: CDR1 SGHRS, CDR2 YFSETQ. Seattle cases were enrolled at active infection and followed longitudinally. The chain uses TRBV5-1 and TRBJ2-6; no firm D call. The sequenced sample consisted of peripheral blood. The receptor comes from a man aged 30 to 39 with COVID-19, enrolled during active disease. The CDR3 sequence: CASSSLSSGANVLTF. In nucleotides, the CDR3 is TGCGCCAGCAGCTCTCTTAGCTCTGGGGCCAACGTCCTGACTTTC.